One TCR beta chain is described in this entry. The antigen remains undetermined. CDR3 length: 18 amino acids. Per the germline V gene, CDR1 is LGHNA and CDR2 is YSLEER. Trimming removed 0 bases from V and 4 bases from J; junction bases left unmatched: 4. The sample originates from a study of T-cell memory formation after mild COVID-19. Study-level points and caveats: Whether day 37 second-wave clones are SARS-CoV-2-specific was not confirmed. Clones shrinking from day 15 to 85 showed even CD4/CD8 mixes; later expanders tilted CD4+. Shrinking CD4+ clones resided mostly in CM and EM, and CD8+ ones in EMRA.

TCR alpha and TCR beta cDNA libraries carrying sample barcodes and UMIs came from 5'RACE with constant-segment primers. TCRdb re-analysed the 5' RACE reads in MiXCR, keeping a single row per CDR3 protein. The sample lists 350,000 to 450,000 distinct CDR3 sequences, approximately 29% occurring once. The rearrangement links TRBV4-3 to TRBJ2-2, with 14 bases matching TRBD2. Sequenced input: PBMCs or a T cell subset sorted from them (not recorded which). The clonotype comes from an adult woman who had mild COVID-19 (a few samples of this study predate the infection). Cell type and time point are not known. The chain's CDR3 is CASSQEETSGRATGELFF. CDR3 nucleotide sequence: TGCGCCAGCAGCCAAGAAGAGACTAGCGGGAGGGCCACCGGGGAGCTGTTTTTT.